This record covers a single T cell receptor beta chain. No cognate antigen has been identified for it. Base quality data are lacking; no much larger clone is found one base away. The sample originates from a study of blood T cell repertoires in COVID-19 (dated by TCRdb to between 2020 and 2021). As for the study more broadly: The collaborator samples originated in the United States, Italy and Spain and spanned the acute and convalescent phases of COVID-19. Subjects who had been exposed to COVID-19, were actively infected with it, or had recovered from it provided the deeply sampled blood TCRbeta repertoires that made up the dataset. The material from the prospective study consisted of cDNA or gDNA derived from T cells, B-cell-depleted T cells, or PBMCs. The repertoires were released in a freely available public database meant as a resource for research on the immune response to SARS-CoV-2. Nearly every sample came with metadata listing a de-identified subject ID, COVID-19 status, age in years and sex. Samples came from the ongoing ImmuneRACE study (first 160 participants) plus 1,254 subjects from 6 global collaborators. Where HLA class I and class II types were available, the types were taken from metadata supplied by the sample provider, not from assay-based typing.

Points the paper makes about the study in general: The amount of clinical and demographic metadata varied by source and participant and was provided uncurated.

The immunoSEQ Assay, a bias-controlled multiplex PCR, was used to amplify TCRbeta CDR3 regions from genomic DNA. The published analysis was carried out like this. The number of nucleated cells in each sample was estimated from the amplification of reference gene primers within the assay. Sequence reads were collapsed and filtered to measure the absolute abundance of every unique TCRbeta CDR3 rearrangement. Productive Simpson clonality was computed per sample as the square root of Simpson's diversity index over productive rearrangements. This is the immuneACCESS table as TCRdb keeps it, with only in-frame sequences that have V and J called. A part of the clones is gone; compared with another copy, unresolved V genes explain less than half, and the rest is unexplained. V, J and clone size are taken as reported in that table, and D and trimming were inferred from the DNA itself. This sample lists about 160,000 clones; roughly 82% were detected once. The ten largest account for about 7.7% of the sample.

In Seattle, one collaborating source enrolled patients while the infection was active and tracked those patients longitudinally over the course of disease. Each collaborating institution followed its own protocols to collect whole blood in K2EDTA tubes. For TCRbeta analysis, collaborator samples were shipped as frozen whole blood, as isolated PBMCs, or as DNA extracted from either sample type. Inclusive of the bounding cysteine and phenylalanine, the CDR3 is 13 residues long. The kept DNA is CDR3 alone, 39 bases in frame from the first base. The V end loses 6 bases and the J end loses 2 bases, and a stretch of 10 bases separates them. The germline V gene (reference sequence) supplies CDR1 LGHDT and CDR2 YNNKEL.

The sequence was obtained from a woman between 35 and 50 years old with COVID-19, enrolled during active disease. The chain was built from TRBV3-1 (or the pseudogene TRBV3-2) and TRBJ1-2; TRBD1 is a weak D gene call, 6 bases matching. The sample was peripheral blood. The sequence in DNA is TGTGCCAGCAGGCGACAGGCCAACTATGGCTACACCTTC. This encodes CASRRQANYGYTF.